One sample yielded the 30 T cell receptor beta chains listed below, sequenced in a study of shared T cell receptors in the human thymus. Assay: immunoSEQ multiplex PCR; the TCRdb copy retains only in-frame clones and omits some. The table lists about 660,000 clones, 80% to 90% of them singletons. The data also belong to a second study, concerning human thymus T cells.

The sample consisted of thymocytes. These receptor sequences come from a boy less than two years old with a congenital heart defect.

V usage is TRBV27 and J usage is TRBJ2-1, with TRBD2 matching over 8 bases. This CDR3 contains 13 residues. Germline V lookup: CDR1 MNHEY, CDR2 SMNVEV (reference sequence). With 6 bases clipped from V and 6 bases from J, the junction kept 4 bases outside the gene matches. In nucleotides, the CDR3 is TGTGCCAGCAGGCCCGGGACTAGCAATGAGCAGTTCTTC. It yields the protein CASRPGTSNEQFF.

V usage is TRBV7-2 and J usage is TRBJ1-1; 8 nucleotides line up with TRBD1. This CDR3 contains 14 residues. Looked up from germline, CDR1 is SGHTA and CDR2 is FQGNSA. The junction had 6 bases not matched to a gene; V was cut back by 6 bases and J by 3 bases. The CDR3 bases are TGTGCCAGCAGGACTGGGACAGGTGACACTGAAGCTTTCTTT. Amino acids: CASRTGTGDTEAFF. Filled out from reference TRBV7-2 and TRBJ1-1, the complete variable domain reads GAGVSQSPSNKVTEKGKDVELRCDPISGHTALYWYRQSLGQGLEFLIYFQGNSAPDKSGLPSDRFSAERTGGSVSTLTIQRTQQEDSAVYLCASRTGTGDTEAFFGQGTRLTVV.

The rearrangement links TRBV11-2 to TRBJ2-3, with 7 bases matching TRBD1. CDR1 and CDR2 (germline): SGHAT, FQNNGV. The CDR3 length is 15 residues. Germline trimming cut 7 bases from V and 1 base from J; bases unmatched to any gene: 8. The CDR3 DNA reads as TGTGCCAGCAAAATCAACGGACAGGGCACAGATACGCAGTATTTT. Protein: CASKINGQGTDTQYF.

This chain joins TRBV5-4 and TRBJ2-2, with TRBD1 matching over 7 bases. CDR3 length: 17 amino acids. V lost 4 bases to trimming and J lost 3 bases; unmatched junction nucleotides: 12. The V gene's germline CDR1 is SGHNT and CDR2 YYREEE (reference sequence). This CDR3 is CASSLNLGQGDTGELFF. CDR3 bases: TGTGCCAGCAGCCTCAACCTTGGCCAGGGGGACACCGGGGAGCTGTTTTTT.

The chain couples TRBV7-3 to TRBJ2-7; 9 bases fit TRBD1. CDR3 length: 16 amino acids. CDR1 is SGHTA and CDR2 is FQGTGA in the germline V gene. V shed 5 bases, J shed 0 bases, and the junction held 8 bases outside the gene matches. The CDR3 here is CASSMDATGGSYEQYF. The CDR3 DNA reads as TGTGCCAGCAGCATGGATGCGACAGGGGGCTCCTACGAGCAGTACTTC.

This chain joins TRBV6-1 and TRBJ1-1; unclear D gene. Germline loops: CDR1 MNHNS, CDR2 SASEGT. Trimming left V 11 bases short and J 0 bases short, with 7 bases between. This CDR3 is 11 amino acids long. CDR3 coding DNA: TGTGCCGTTGACATGAACACTGAAGCTTTCTTT. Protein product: CAVDMNTEAFF.

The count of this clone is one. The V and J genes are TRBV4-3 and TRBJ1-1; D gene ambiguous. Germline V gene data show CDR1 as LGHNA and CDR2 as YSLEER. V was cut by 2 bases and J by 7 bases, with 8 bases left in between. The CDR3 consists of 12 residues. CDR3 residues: CASSQSPGEAFF. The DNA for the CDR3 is TGCGCCAGCAGCCAATCCCCGGGTGAAGCTTTCTTT.

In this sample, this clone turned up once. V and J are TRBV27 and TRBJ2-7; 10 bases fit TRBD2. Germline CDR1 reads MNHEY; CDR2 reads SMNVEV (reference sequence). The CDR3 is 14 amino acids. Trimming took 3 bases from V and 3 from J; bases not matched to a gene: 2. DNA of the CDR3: TGTGCCAGCAGTTTGGCTAGCGGGAGCTACGAGCAGTACTTC. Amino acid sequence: CASSLASGSYEQYF.

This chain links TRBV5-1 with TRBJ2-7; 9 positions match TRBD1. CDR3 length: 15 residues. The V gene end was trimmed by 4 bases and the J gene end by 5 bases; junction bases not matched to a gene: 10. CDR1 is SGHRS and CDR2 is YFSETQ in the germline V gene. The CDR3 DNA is TGCGCCAGCAGCGGGGACAGGGAACCAGGCCACGAGCAGTACTTC. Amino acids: CASSGDREPGHEQYF.

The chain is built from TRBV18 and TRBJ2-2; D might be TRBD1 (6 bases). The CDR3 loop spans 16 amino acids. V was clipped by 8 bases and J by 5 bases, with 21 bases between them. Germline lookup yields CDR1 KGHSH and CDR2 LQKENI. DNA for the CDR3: TGTGCCAGCCTACCGAGGACAGAAGTGGAGACCGGGGAGCTGTTTTTT. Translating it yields CASLPRTEVETGELFF.

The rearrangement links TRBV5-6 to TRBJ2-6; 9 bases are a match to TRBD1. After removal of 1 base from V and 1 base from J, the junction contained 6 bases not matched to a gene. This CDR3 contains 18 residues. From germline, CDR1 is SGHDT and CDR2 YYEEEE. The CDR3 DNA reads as TGTGCCAGCAGCTTGAACCCGGGACAGGGATCTGGGGCCAACGTCCTGACTTTC. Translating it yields CASSLNPGQGSGANVLTF. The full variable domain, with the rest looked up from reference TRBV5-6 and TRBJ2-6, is DAGVTQSPTHLIKTRGQQVTLRCSPKSGHDTVSWYQQALGQGPQFIFQYYEEEERQRGNFPDRFSGHQFPNYSSELNVNALLLGDSALYLCASSLNPGQGSGANVLTFGAGSRLTVL.

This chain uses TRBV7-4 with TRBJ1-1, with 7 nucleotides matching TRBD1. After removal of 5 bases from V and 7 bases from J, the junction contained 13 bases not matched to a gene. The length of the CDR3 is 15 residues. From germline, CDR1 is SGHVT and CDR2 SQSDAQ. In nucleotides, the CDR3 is TGTGCCAGCAGCCATGACAGGGAAAGTGTCCGTGAAGCTTTCTTT. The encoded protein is CASSHDRESVREAFF.

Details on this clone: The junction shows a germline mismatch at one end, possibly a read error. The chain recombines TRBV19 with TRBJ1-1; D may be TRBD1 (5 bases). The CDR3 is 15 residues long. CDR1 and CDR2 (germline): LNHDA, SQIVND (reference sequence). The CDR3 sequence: CASSIPTSGGLVGLF. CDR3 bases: TGTGCCAGTAGTATCCCGACCTCGGGGGGACTCGTTGGACTCTTT.

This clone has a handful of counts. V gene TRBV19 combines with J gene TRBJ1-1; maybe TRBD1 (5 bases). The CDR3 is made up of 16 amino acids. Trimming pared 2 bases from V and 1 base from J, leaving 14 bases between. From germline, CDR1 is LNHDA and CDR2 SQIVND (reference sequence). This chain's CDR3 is CASSIRGRIRNTEAFF. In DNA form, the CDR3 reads TGTGCCAGTAGTATAAGGGGCCGGATCCGGAACACTGAAGCTTTCTTT.

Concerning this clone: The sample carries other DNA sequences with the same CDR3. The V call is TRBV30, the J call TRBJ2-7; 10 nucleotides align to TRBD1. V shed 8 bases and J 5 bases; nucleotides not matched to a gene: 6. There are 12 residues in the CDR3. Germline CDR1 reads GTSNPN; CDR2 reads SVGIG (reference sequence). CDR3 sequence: CALWDRGDEQYF. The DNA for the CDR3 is TGTGCCCTATGGGACAGGGGTGACGAGCAGTACTTC.

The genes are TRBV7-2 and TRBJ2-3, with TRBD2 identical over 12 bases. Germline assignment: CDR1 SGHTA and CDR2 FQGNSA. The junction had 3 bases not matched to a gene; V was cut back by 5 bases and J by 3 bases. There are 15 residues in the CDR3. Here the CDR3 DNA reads TGTGCCAGCAGCATTGGGACTAGCGGGACAGATACGCAGTATTTT. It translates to CASSIGTSGTDTQYF.

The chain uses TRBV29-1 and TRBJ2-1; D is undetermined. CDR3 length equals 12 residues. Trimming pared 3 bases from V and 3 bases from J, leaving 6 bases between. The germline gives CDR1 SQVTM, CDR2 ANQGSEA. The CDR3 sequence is CSVERYYNEQFF. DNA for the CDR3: TGCAGCGTTGAGAGGTACTACAATGAGCAGTTCTTC.

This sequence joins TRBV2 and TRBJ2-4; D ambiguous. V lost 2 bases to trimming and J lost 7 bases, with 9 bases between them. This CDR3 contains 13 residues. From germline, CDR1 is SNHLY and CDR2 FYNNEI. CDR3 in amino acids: CASSEPGLNIQYF. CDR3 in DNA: TGTGCCAGCAGTGAACCCGGTTTGAACATTCAGTACTTC.

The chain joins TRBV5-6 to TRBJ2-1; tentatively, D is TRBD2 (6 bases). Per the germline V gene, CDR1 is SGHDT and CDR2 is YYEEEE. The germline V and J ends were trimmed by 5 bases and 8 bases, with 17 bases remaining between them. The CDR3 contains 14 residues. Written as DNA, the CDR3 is TGTGCCAGCAGTCTTGAGGGAGGCGTGGATGAGCAGTTCTTC. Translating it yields CASSLEGGVDEQFF.

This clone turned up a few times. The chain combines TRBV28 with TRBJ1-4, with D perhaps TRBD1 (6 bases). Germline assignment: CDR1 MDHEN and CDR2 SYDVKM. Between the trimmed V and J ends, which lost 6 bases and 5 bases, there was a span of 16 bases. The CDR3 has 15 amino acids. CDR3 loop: CASSRLDRINEKLFF. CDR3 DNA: TGTGCCAGCAGCCGCCTGGACAGAATCAATGAAAAACTGTTTTTT. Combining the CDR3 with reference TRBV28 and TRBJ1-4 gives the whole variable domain DVKVTQSSRYLVKRTGEKVFLECVQDMDHENMFWYRQDPGLGLRLIYFSYDVKMKEKGDIPEGYSVSREKKERFSLILESASTNQTSMYLCASSRLDRINEKLFFGSGTQLSVL.

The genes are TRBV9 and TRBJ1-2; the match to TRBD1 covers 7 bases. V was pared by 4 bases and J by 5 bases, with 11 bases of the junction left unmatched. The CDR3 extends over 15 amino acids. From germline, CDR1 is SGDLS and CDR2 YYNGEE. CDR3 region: CASSSSAGTAYGYTF. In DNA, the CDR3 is TGTGCCAGCAGCTCCTCAGCCGGGACAGCATATGGCTACACCTTC.

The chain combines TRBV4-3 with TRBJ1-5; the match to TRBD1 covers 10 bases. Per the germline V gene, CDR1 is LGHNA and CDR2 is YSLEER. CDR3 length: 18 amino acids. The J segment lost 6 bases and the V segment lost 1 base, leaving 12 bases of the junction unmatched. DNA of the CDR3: TGCGCCAGCAGCCAAGCCATCGGAACTGGGACAGGGGTTCAGCCCCAGCATTTT. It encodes CASSQAIGTGTGVQPQHF.

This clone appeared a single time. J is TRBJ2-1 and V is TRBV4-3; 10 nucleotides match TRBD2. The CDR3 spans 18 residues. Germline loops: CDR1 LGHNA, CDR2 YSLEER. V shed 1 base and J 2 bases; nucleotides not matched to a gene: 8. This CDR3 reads CASSQGLAGDRAYNEQFF. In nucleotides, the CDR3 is TGCGCCAGCAGCCAAGGTCTAGCGGGAGATCGCGCCTACAATGAGCAGTTCTTC.

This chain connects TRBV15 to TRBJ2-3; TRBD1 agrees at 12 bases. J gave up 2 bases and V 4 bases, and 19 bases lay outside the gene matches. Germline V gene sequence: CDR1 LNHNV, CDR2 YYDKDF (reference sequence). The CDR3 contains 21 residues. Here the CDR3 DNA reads TGTGCCACCAGCATCTACCGGGACAGGGGGCAGAGGGGGGCACTCACAGATACGCAGTATTTT. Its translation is CATSIYRDRGQRGALTDTQYF.

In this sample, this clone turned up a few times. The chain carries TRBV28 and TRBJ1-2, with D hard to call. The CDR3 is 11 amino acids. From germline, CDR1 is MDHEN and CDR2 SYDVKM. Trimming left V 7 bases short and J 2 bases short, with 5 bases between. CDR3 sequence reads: CASMQNYGYTF. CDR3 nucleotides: TGTGCCAGCATGCAGAACTATGGCTACACCTTC.

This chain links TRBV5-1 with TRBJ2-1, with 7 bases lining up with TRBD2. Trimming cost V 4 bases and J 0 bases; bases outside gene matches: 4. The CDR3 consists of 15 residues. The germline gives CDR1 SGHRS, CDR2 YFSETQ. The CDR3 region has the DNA TGCGCCAGCAGCACCCCGGGAGGCTCCTACAATGAGCAGTTCTTC. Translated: CASSTPGGSYNEQFF.

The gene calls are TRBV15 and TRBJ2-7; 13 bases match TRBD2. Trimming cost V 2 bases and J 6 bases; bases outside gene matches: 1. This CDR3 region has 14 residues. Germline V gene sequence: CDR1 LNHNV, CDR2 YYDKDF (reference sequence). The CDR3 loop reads CATSRRLAGGEQYF. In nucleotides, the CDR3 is TGTGCCACCAGCAGAAGACTAGCGGGAGGCGAGCAGTACTTC.

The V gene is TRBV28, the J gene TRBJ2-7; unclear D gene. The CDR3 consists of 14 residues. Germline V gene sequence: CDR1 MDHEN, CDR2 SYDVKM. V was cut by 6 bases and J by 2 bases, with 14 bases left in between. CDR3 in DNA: TGTGCCAGCAGCACCGACTGCGATGCCTACGAGCAGTACTTC. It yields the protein CASSTDCDAYEQYF.

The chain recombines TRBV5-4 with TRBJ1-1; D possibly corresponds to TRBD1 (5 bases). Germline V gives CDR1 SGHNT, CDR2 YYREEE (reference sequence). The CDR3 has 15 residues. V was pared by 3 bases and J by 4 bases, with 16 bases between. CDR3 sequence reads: CASSYQGYKSTEAFF. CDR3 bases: TGTGCCAGCAGCTATCAGGGCTATAAAAGCACTGAAGCTTTCTTT.

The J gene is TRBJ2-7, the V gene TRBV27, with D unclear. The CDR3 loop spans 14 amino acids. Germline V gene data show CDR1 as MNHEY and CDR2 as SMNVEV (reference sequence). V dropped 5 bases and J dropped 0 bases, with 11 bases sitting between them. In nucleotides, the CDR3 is TGTGCCAGCAGTGGGCGATTACCCTCCTACGAGCAGTACTTC. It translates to CASSGRLPSYEQYF.